This entry is about one TCR beta chain. Its antigen target is currently unknown. No base quality values were provided; no much bigger clone lies one nucleotide off. CDR1 and CDR2 (SGDLS, YYNGEE) derive from the germline V gene. The CDR3 measures 13 amino acids from cysteine to phenylalanine. Only the CDR3 part of the read is kept: 39 bases, read in frame from the first base. The V and J ends are trimmed by 3 bases and 8 bases, leaving 9 bases between them. This specimen belongs to a study of blood T cell repertoires in COVID-19 (dated by TCRdb to between 2020 and 2021). Looking at the study overall: The collaborator samples originated in the United States, Italy and Spain and spanned the acute and convalescent phases of COVID-19. Deeply sampled blood TCRbeta repertoires from subjects exposed to, actively infected with, or recovered from COVID-19 were included in the dataset. The repertoires were released in a freely available public database meant as a resource for research on the immune response to SARS-CoV-2. The sample metadata nearly always contained a de-identified subject ID, COVID-19 status, age in years and sex. HLA class I and class II types, where available, came from metadata supplied by the sample provider rather than from assay-based typing. Samples were obtained from the ongoing ImmuneRACE study (first 160 participants) and from about 1,300 subjects provided by 6 global collaborators. The prospective study material was composed of cDNA or gDNA derived from T cells, B-cell-depleted T cells, or PBMCs.

Paper-wide results and their limitations: Clinical and demographic metadata were provided uncurated, with the amount varying by source and participant.

Whole blood was collected in K2EDTA tubes by collaborating institutions according to the institutions' own protocols. For TCRbeta analysis, collaborator samples were shipped as frozen whole blood, as isolated PBMCs, or as DNA extracted from either sample type. TCRbeta CDR3 regions were amplified from genomic DNA using the immunoSEQ Assay, a bias-controlled multiplex PCR. As for how the authors treated the data: The number of nucleated cells in each sample was estimated by amplification of reference gene primers within the assay. To quantify the absolute abundance of each unique TCRbeta CDR3 rearrangement, sequence reads were collapsed and filtered. For each sample, productive Simpson clonality was calculated as the square root of Simpson's diversity index across productive rearrangements. Here the immuneACCESS table is served through TCRdb, limited to in-frame sequences with V and J called. Missing clones are a known gap in these copies; in checked studies unresolved V genes cover under half, and the rest lacks a known reason. V, J and clone size are those of that table, while D and trimming were read from the DNA. The sample contains about 210,000 clones, around nine tenths of them found a single time. Around 1.5% of the sample rests with the top ten.

The sequence was collected from a man between 18 and 29 years old with active or convalescent COVID-19. The chain was built from TRBV9 and TRBJ1-6; matching of 5 bases hints at TRBD1 as the D gene. The sample consisted of peripheral blood. The CDR3 in this case is CASSAAQDSPLHF. The base sequence is TGTGCCAGCAGCGCCGCACAGGATTCACCCCTCCACTTT.